This TCR beta chain is drawn from a study of T cell responses to AZD1222 COVID-19 vaccine. TCRdb keeps only in-frame clones here, not all; method: immunoSEQ multiplex PCR. The data hold 70,000 or so clones, with more than 75% observed a single time. The sequence derives from an adult in good health. This material consisted of peripheral blood, taken on day 0 of AZD1222 vaccination.

The CDR3 region is CATSDRDSSTDTQYF. CDR3 DNA: TGTGCCACCAGTGATCGGGACTCCTCCACAGATACGCAGTATTTT. The gene calls are TRBV24-1 and TRBJ2-3; D may be TRBD2 (6 bases). Germline V gene sequence: CDR1 KGHDR, CDR2 SFDVKD. CDR3 length: 15 amino acids. Trimming took off 3 bases at V and 2 bases at J, with 11 bases between the two ends.